This TCR beta chain was profiled in a study of blood T cells in healthy people across ages. About the research overall: Template switching recovered approximately one barcoded beta molecule for every two T cells.

Next came a second PCR, run for about 7 to 11 cycles, which used a sample-barcoded 5' primer along with a J-beta primer mix. From the 5' RACE reads, TCRdb called clonotypes with MiXCR, one entry per CDR3 protein. The sample comprises 850,000 to 950,000 distinct CDR3 sequences, roughly 26% of which are singletons, and roughly 17% rests with the top ten. General study findings and limits: Naive CD4+ cell counts and diversity both ran higher in long-lived than in aged donors.

This clonotype showed up just a few times. Its target is not known. The CDR3 runs to 16 residues. Germline CDR1 is SEHNR and CDR2 is FQNEAQ (reference sequence). V dropped 5 bases and J dropped 2; count of bases not matched to a gene: 8. The receptor was isolated from a woman aged 80 or older in good health. This chain uses TRBV7-9 with TRBJ2-2; 7 nucleotides match TRBD2. Material: blood. The CDR3 bases are TGTGCCAGCAGCACCCTCGGGAGGAAAAACACCGGGGAGCTGTTTTTT. Translated: CASSTLGRKNTGELFF. Complete variable domain (other parts from reference TRBV7-9 and TRBJ2-2): DTGVSQNPRHKITKRGQNVTFRCDPISEHNRLYWYRQTLGQGPEFLTYFQNEAQLEKSRLLSDRFSAERPKGSFSTLEIQRTEQGDSAMYLCASSTLGRKNTGELFFGEGSRLTVL.